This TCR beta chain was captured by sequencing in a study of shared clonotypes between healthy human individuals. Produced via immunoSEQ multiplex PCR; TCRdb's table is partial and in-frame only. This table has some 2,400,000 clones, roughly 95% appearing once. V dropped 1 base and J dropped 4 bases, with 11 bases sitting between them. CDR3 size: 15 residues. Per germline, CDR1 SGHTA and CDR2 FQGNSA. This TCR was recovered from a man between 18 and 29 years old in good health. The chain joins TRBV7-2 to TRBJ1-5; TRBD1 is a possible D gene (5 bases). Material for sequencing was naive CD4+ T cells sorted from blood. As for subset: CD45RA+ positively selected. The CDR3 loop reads CASSLGRERNQPQHF. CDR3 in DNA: TGTGCCAGCAGCTTAGGCAGGGAGAGGAATCAGCCCCAGCATTTT.